This entry is about one T cell receptor (beta chain). Its antigen remains unknown. A read error may account for a junction end that differs from germline. This entry comes from a study of spatial heterogeneity in lung cancer. The overall study: Mean representation of each unique TCR and UMI combination in the raw reads exceeded ten occurrences. The study's findings and limits: The appearance of ubiquitous expanded tumor TCRs in blood was greater at resection than follow-up.

Time point: sample taken at primary tumor resection. Unsorted samples of tumor, nontumor lung or frozen PBMC had their whole RNA sequenced. TCRdb passed the 5' RACE reads through MiXCR, listing each CDR3 protein once. The data show tens of thousands of distinct CDR3 sequences, with 5% to 5.5% seen just once and just over 25% held by the top ten. This receptor was identified in a female donor with early-stage non-small cell lung cancer. The source material was PBMCs, sampled at surgery.

The CDR3 sequence is CTSSLTSARRGTDTQYF. Here the CDR3 DNA reads TGCACCAGCAGTTTAACGAGCGCTAGACGGGGCACAGATACGCAGTATTTT. The gene calls are TRBV27 and TRBJ2-3; D ambiguous. Germline V CDR1 and CDR2: MNHEY, SMNVEV (reference sequence). The CDR3 is 17 amino acids.